These 13 T cell receptor beta chains share one sample of origin, sequenced in a study of cytomegalovirus exposure and HLA in healthy donors. Primers: 60 Vbeta forward and 13 Jbeta reverse. The table came from immunoSEQ multiplex PCR; TCRdb's copy has only in-frame clones and leaves some out. The data show about 150,000 clones, with about 70% seen just once and 2.8% held by the top ten. Sequencing was carried out using PBMCs. Receptors originate from a man between 18 and 35 years old in good health and CMV-seronegative.

J is TRBJ2-5 and V is TRBV5-6; 8 nucleotides match TRBD2. The V gene end was trimmed by 5 bases and the J gene end by 7 bases; junction bases not matched to a gene: 16. Germline V CDR1 and CDR2: SGHDT, YYEEEE. CDR3 size: 16 residues. The CDR3 reads CASSPLPSGSRGTQYF. CDR3 bases: TGTGCCAGCAGTCCGCTGCCTAGCGGGTCCCGAGGGACCCAGTACTTC. Full variable domain (remainder filled in from reference TRBV5-6 and TRBJ2-5): DAGVTQSPTHLIKTRGQQVTLRCSPKSGHDTVSWYQQALGQGPQFIFQYYEEEERQRGNFPDRFSGHQFPNYSSELNVNALLLGDSALYLCASSPLPSGSRGTQYFGPGTRLLVL.

This clone turned up a few times. This sequence joins TRBV6-5 and TRBJ1-1; 7 nucleotides match TRBD1. Looked up from germline, CDR1 is MNHEY and CDR2 is SVGAGI. The CDR3 totals 14 residues. V lost 5 bases to trimming and J lost 1 base; unmatched junction nucleotides: 4. The CDR3 bases are TGTGCCAGCAGTGCCGGACAGGAGAACACTGAAGCTTTCTTT. Translating it yields CASSAGQENTEAFF.

The CDR3 loop reads CASSPTTGRNQPQHF. The CDR3 region has the DNA TGTGCCAGCTCACCAACGACAGGACGTAATCAGCCCCAGCATTTT. The rearrangement joins TRBV18 to TRBJ1-5; tentatively, D is TRBD1 (6 bases). The V gene's germline CDR1 is KGHSH and CDR2 LQKENI. This CDR3 is 15 amino acids long. V lost 2 bases, J lost 4 bases, and 12 bases lay in between.

The chain has TRBV5-1 and TRBJ1-6; D is ambiguous. CDR1 and CDR2 (germline): SGHRS, YFSETQ. CDR3 length: 16 residues. Trimming shortened V by 0 bases and J by 2 bases, and 9 bases separated the two germline ends. The CDR3 loop reads CASSLAGSAYNSPLHF. DNA for the CDR3: TGCGCCAGCAGCTTGGCCGGGAGCGCCTATAATTCACCCCTCCACTTT.

The CDR3 DNA reads as TGCGCCAGCAGCTTGGGAACAGCACAGAACACTGAAGCTTTCTTT. Translated: CASSLGTAQNTEAFF. This rearrangement joins TRBV5-1 to TRBJ1-1; D is unresolved. V lost 0 bases and J 1 base, leaving 10 bases between the germline ends. The CDR3 length is 15 residues. Germline values: CDR1 SGHRS, CDR2 YFSETQ.

The chain couples TRBV6-1 to TRBJ2-5, with TRBD1 matching over 7 bases. The CDR3 spans 15 residues. Trimming cost V 4 bases and J 1 base; bases outside gene matches: 6. From germline, CDR1 is MNHNS and CDR2 SASEGT. The CDR3 loop reads CASSGRDSLQETQYF. CDR3 coding DNA: TGTGCCAGCAGTGGACGGGACAGCCTCCAAGAGACCCAGTACTTC.

V usage is TRBV2 and J usage is TRBJ2-4, with 11 bases lining up with TRBD2. The CDR3 is 16 amino acids. Germline V gene lookup returns CDR1 SNHLY and CDR2 FYNNEI. The trim removed 2 bases at V and 5 bases at J, leaving 5 bases unmatched. CDR3 DNA: TGTGCCAGCAGTGAAATCCTAGCGGGGGGCCAAAACATTCAGTACTTC. Translating it yields CASSEILAGGQNIQYF.

J is TRBJ1-5 and V is TRBV9; D might be TRBD1 (6 bases). Germline V gene sequence: CDR1 SGDLS, CDR2 YYNGEE. The CDR3 consists of 15 residues. The V end was cut by 3 bases, the J end by 1 base, with 11 bases between. The DNA of the CDR3 is TGTGCCAGCAGCGGCAGCGGGGGCAGCAATCAGCCCCAGCATTTT. Its protein product is CASSGSGGSNQPQHF.

CDR3 in amino acids: CASSYTVDSQYF. As DNA, the CDR3 is TGTGCCAGCAGTTACACGGTAGACAGTCAGTACTTC. The chain is built from TRBV2 and TRBJ2-4; D may be TRBD1 (5 bases). This CDR3 spans 12 amino acids. Germline lookup yields CDR1 SNHLY and CDR2 FYNNEI. The V gene lost 5 bases and the J gene lost 12 bases, with 14 bases spanning the gap.

The chain joins TRBV11-2 to TRBJ1-4; maybe TRBD1 (6 bases). CDR1 is SGHAT, CDR2 FQNNGV, per germline. The CDR3 is 17 amino acids. V gave up 0 bases and J gave up 6 bases, with 17 bases separating them. The CDR3 sequence: CASSLDLIVDSYEKLFF. The CDR3 nucleotides are TGTGCCAGCAGCTTAGATTTGATCGTGGACAGCTATGAAAAACTGTTTTTT. Full variable domain (remainder filled in from reference TRBV11-2 and TRBJ1-4): EAGVAQSPRYKIIEKRQSVAFWCNPISGHATLYWYQQILGQGPKLLIQFQNNGVVDDSQLPKDRFSAERLKGVDSTLKIQPAKLEDSAVYLCASSLDLIVDSYEKLFFGSGTQLSVL.

The J gene is TRBJ2-1, the V gene TRBV15; the match to TRBD1 covers 8 bases. Germline CDR1 LNHNV, CDR2 YYDKDF (reference sequence). V was clipped by 8 bases and J by 5 bases; unmatched bases: 8. This CDR3 spans 14 amino acids. CDR3 loop: CATRRDRTDNEQFF. For the CDR3, the DNA is TGTGCCACCCGCCGGGACAGGACCGACAATGAGCAGTTCTTC.

This clone was seen once. The rearrangement joins TRBV7-6 to TRBJ1-6; D may be TRBD1 (5 bases). Trimming removed 5 bases at V and 5 bases at J, with 16 bases between. The germline V gene has CDR1 SGHVS and CDR2 FNYEAQ. This CDR3 has 16 amino acids. DNA of the CDR3: TGTGCCAGCAGCCAGTCCTTGGCGGGGGATAATTCACCCCTCCACTTT. Translating it yields CASSQSLAGDNSPLHF.

This clone was seen more than once but under ten times. The CDR3 region is CASSLGSGGEYQETQYF. The CDR3 bases are TGTGCCAGCAGCTTAGGTAGCGGGGGGGAGTACCAAGAGACCCAGTACTTC. The chain carries TRBV7-9 and TRBJ2-5; 11 bases agree with TRBD2. J was trimmed by 0 bases and V by 1 base; bases with no gene match: 4. Looked up from germline, CDR1 is SEHNR and CDR2 is FQNEAQ (reference sequence). The CDR3 has 17 amino acids. The full variable domain, completed using reference TRBV7-9 and TRBJ2-5, is DTGVSQNPRHKITKRGQNVTFRCDPISEHNRLYWYRQTLGQGPEFLTYFQNEAQLEKSRLLSDRFSAERPKGSFSTLEIQRTEQGDSAMYLCASSLGSGGEYQETQYFGPGTRLLVL.